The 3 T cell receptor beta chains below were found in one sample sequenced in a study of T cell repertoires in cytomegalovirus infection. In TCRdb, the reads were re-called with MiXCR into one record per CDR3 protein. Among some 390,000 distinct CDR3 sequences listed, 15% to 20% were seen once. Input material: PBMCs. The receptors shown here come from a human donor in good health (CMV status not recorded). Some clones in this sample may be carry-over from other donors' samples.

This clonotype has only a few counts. The CDR3 sequence is CASSEGGPLYEQYF. DNA of the CDR3: TGTGCCAGCAGTGAAGGCGGGCCCCTCTACGAGCAGTACTTC. V and J are TRBV25-1 and TRBJ2-7; D might be TRBD2 (5 bases). The V and J ends lost 2 bases and 3 bases respectively, with 11 bases between them. This CDR3 contains 14 residues. CDR1 is MGHDK, CDR2 SYGVNS, per germline.

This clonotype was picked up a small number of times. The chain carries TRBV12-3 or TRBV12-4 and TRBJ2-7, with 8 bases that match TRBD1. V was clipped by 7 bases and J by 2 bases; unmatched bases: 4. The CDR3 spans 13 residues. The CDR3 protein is CASKTGGTYEQYF. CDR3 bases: TGTGCCAGCAAAACAGGGGGAACCTACGAGCAGTACTTC.

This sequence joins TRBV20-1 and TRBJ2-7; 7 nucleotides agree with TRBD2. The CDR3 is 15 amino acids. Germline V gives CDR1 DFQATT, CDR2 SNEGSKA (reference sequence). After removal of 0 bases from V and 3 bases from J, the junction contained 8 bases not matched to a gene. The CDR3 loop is CSARDLGGGGYEQYF. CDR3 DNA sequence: TGCAGTGCTAGAGATTTGGGGGGGGGGGGCTACGAGCAGTACTTC.